A selection of T cell receptor beta chains follows, all from one sample in a study of regulatory T cells in long-lasting Graves disease. TCRdb reanalysed the multiplex PCR reads using MiXCR and keeps one entry per CDR3 protein. The sample gives fewer than 650,000 distinct CDR3 sequences, 15% to 20% of which show up once; more than 10% is in the top ten. In addition, the sample was reused for a study of T cells in Graves' hyperthyroidism and ophthalmopathy.

The material sequenced was peripheral blood mononuclear cells (PBMCs), taken at new diagnosis, from a patient treated with antithyroid drugs. The receptors here all came from a man in his late teens or twenties with Graves disease. CDR3s include the opening cysteine and the closing phenylalanine or tryptophan. Each record gives: CDR3 length, V gene, D gene, J gene, clone size, CDR3 protein, CDR3 DNA. The D gene is left open where the match is weak. Size is omitted from some rows. Given values are once, few, many or a class for expanded clones.

CDR3 length: 14; V gene: TRBV12-3/TRBV12-4; D gene: NA; J gene: TRBJ2-5; clone size: few; CDR3 protein: CASRAQGGGETQYF; CDR3 DNA: TGTGCCAGCAGGGCACAGGGGGGGGGGGAGACCCAGTACTTC
CDR3 length: 16; V gene: TRBV5-5; D gene: NA; J gene: TRBJ1-5; clone size: many; CDR3 protein: CASSLMTEEGVQPQHF; CDR3 DNA: TGTGCCAGCAGCTTGATGACAGAAGAAGGGGTTCAGCCCCAGCATTTT
CDR3 length: 17; V gene: TRBV2; D gene: TRBD2; J gene: TRBJ2-3; clone size: many; CDR3 protein: CASGLAGGRGPTDTQYF; CDR3 DNA: TGTGCCAGCGGACTAGCGGGAGGAAGAGGCCCCACAGATACGCAGTATTTT
CDR3 length: 16; V gene: TRBV12-5; D gene: NA; J gene: TRBJ2-7; clone size: few; CDR3 protein: CASGLVLGQSVYEQYF; CDR3 DNA: TGTGCTAGTGGTTTGGTACTCGGGCAGTCGGTCTACGAGCAGTACTTC
CDR3 length: 15; V gene: TRBV27; D gene: TRBD1; J gene: TRBJ1-2; clone size: many; CDR3 protein: CASRDRGLGNYGYTF; CDR3 DNA: TGTGCCAGCAGGGACAGGGGACTGGGTAACTATGGCTACACCTTC
CDR3 length: 14; V gene: TRBV6-1; D gene: NA; J gene: TRBJ2-3; clone size: NA; CDR3 protein: CASSQHFSTDTQYF; CDR3 DNA: TGTGCCAGCTCCCAGCATTTTAGCACAGATACGCAGTATTTT
CDR3 length: 13; V gene: TRBV28; D gene: NA; J gene: TRBJ2-7; clone size: NA; CDR3 protein: CASRDGVRGEQYF; CDR3 DNA: TGTGCCAGCCGGGACGGGGTTCGGGGGGAGCAGTACTTC
CDR3 length: 14; V gene: TRBV19; D gene: TRBD2; J gene: TRBJ2-7; clone size: NA; CDR3 protein: CATGGREGSYEQYF; CDR3 DNA: TGTGCCACCGGAGGGCGGGAGGGGTCCTACGAGCAGTACTTC
CDR3 length: 14; V gene: TRBV28; D gene: TRBD1; J gene: TRBJ1-4; clone size: NA; CDR3 protein: CASSTGQGREKLFF; CDR3 DNA: TGTGCCAGCAGTACGGGACAGGGTAGGGAAAAACTGTTTTTT
CDR3 length: 15; V gene: TRBV11-1; D gene: TRBD2; J gene: TRBJ2-2; clone size: many; CDR3 protein: CASSLRREDTGELFF; CDR3 DNA: TGTGCCAGCAGCTTACGGCGGGAGGACACCGGGGAGCTGTTTTTT
CDR3 length: 14; V gene: TRBV6-2/TRBV6-3; D gene: TRBD2; J gene: TRBJ2-7; clone size: many; CDR3 protein: CASSFGGGNYEQYF; CDR3 DNA: TGTGCCAGCAGTTTTGGGGGGGGGAACTACGAGCAGTACTTC
CDR3 length: 15; V gene: TRBV7-3; D gene: NA; J gene: TRBJ2-1; clone size: many; CDR3 protein: CASSLAALEDNEQFF; CDR3 DNA: TGTGCCAGCAGCTTAGCAGCGCTTGAGGACAATGAGCAGTTCTTC
CDR3 length: 16; V gene: TRBV27; D gene: TRBD2; J gene: TRBJ2-2; clone size: NA; CDR3 protein: CASSLRRLAGTGELFF; CDR3 DNA: TGTGCCAGCAGTTTGAGGCGGCTAGCGGGAACCGGGGAGCTGTTTTTT
CDR3 length: 19; V gene: TRBV4-1; D gene: TRBD1; J gene: TRBJ1-5; clone size: NA; CDR3 protein: CASSQDSRGRVLSNQPQHF; CDR3 DNA: TGCGCCAGCAGCCAAGATAGTAGGGGGCGAGTTTTGAGCAATCAGCCCCAGCATTTT
CDR3 length: 17; V gene: TRBV10-1; D gene: TRBD2; J gene: TRBJ2-3; clone size: NA; CDR3 protein: CASSAAGVKSGPDTQYF; CDR3 DNA: TGCGCCAGCAGTGCGGCGGGGGTAAAGAGTGGGCCAGATACGCAGTATTTT
CDR3 length: 19; V gene: TRBV3-1; D gene: TRBD2; J gene: TRBJ2-1; clone size: many; CDR3 protein: CASSQGAGTSGRAYNEQFF; CDR3 DNA: TGTGCCAGCAGCCAAGGGGCCGGGACTAGCGGGAGGGCCTACAATGAGCAGTTCTTC
CDR3 length: 15; V gene: TRBV6-1; D gene: NA; J gene: TRBJ1-5; clone size: many; CDR3 protein: CASSDQGIVNQPQHF; CDR3 DNA: TGTGCCAGCAGTGATCAGGGTATCGTAAATCAGCCCCAGCATTTT
CDR3 length: 16; V gene: TRBV19; D gene: TRBD2; J gene: TRBJ2-7; clone size: few; CDR3 protein: CASSMLASGNLYEQYF; CDR3 DNA: TGTGCCAGTAGTATGCTGGCTAGCGGGAACCTCTACGAGCAGTACTTC
CDR3 length: 17; V gene: TRBV14; D gene: NA; J gene: TRBJ1-2; clone size: NA; CDR3 protein: CASSQGGPGGRYYGYTF; CDR3 DNA: TGTGCCAGCAGCCAAGGAGGTCCCGGGGGACGGTACTATGGCTACACCTTC
CDR3 length: 18; V gene: TRBV5-1; D gene: TRBD2; J gene: TRBJ2-1; clone size: few; CDR3 protein: CASSLTPGTSGGYNEQFF; CDR3 DNA: TGCGCCAGCAGCCTAACCCCGGGGACTAGCGGGGGATACAATGAGCAGTTCTTC
CDR3 length: 16; V gene: TRBV9; D gene: NA; J gene: TRBJ2-7; clone size: few; CDR3 protein: CASSVSPGGRTYEQYF; CDR3 DNA: TGTGCCAGCAGCGTGAGCCCGGGGGGCAGAACCTACGAGCAGTACTTC
CDR3 length: 15; V gene: TRBV15; D gene: NA; J gene: TRBJ2-5; clone size: many; CDR3 protein: CATSRGNRVGETQYF; CDR3 DNA: TGTGCCACCAGCAGAGGCAACAGGGTGGGAGAGACCCAGTACTTC
CDR3 length: 12; V gene: TRBV11-2; D gene: NA; J gene: TRBJ1-2; clone size: few; CDR3 protein: CASKTSPHGYTF; CDR3 DNA: TGTGCCAGCAAAACGTCACCCCATGGCTACACCTTC
CDR3 length: 14; V gene: TRBV20-1; D gene: NA; J gene: TRBJ2-7; clone size: few; CDR3 protein: CSARKRTYTHEQYF; CDR3 DNA: TGCAGTGCTAGGAAACGGACCTACACCCACGAGCAGTACTTC
CDR3 length: 13; V gene: TRBV20-1; D gene: NA; J gene: TRBJ1-1; clone size: many; CDR3 protein: CSALRGMNTEAFF; CDR3 DNA: TGCAGTGCCCTGAGGGGGATGAACACTGAAGCTTTCTTT
CDR3 length: 15; V gene: TRBV3-1; D gene: TRBD1; J gene: TRBJ2-5; clone size: many; CDR3 protein: CASSPTGLGMETQYF; CDR3 DNA: TGTGCCAGCAGCCCGACAGGGCTGGGCATGGAGACCCAGTACTTC
CDR3 length: 15; V gene: TRBV11-3; D gene: NA; J gene: TRBJ1-4; clone size: many; CDR3 protein: CASSPGVATNEKLFF; CDR3 DNA: TGTGCCAGCAGCCCCGGGGTGGCAACTAATGAAAAACTGTTTTTT
CDR3 length: 15; V gene: TRBV3-1; D gene: NA; J gene: TRBJ2-7; clone size: many; CDR3 protein: CASSPRPTTSGEQYF; CDR3 DNA: TGTGCCAGCAGCCCCAGGCCTACCACATCTGGCGAGCAGTACTTC
CDR3 length: 17; V gene: TRBV27; D gene: NA; J gene: TRBJ2-1; clone size: many; CDR3 protein: CASTHPRDSNSYNEQFF; CDR3 DNA: TGTGCCAGCACCCACCCTCGGGACTCCAACTCCTACAATGAGCAGTTCTTC
CDR3 length: 13; V gene: TRBV10-3; D gene: NA; J gene: TRBJ2-7; clone size: few; CDR3 protein: CAISERLRDEQYF; CDR3 DNA: TGTGCCATCAGTGAGAGACTTAGGGACGAGCAGTACTTC
CDR3 length: 14; V gene: TRBV28; D gene: TRBD2; J gene: TRBJ2-5; clone size: many; CDR3 protein: CATGGRPRQETQYF; CDR3 DNA: TGTGCCACGGGAGGGAGACCCCGTCAAGAGACCCAGTACTTC
CDR3 length: 15; V gene: TRBV12-3/TRBV12-4; D gene: TRBD2; J gene: TRBJ2-1; clone size: NA; CDR3 protein: CASRRAGPNYNEQFF; CDR3 DNA: TGTGCCAGCAGAAGAGCGGGACCCAACTACAATGAGCAGTTCTTC
CDR3 length: 15; V gene: TRBV19; D gene: TRBD1; J gene: TRBJ2-7; clone size: NA; CDR3 protein: CASSIEPDRGYEQYF; CDR3 DNA: TGTGCCAGTAGTATAGAACCGGACAGGGGCTACGAGCAGTACTTC
CDR3 length: 14; V gene: TRBV11-1; D gene: TRBD1; J gene: TRBJ1-3; clone size: NA; CDR3 protein: CASSWDRGGNTIYF; CDR3 DNA: TGTGCCAGCAGCTGGGACAGGGGCGGAAACACCATATATTTT
CDR3 length: 18; V gene: TRBV6-9; D gene: NA; J gene: TRBJ2-2; clone size: NA; CDR3 protein: CASSYPLQGKPNTGELFF; CDR3 DNA: TGTGCCAGCAGTTACCCGCTACAAGGAAAACCGAACACCGGGGAGCTGTTTTTT
CDR3 length: 14; V gene: TRBV9; D gene: NA; J gene: TRBJ1-3; clone size: NA; CDR3 protein: CASSVGGAGNTIYF; CDR3 DNA: TGTGCCAGCAGCGTAGGTGGGGCTGGAAACACCATATATTTT
CDR3 length: 17; V gene: TRBV2; D gene: NA; J gene: TRBJ2-1; clone size: NA; CDR3 protein: CASSSSFGTQNYNEQFF; CDR3 DNA: TGTGCCAGCAGTTCAAGCTTCGGGACTCAAAATTACAATGAGCAGTTCTTC
CDR3 length: 13; V gene: TRBV20-1; D gene: NA; J gene: TRBJ1-5; clone size: NA; CDR3 protein: CSAREDLGQPQHF; CDR3 DNA: TGCAGTGCTAGAGAAGACTTGGGCCAGCCCCAGCATTTT
CDR3 length: 14; V gene: TRBV20-1; D gene: TRBD2; J gene: TRBJ2-2; clone size: many; CDR3 protein: CSAKYSGSTGELFF; CDR3 DNA: TGCAGTGCTAAGTACAGCGGGAGTACCGGGGAGCTGTTTTTT